This TCR beta chain was observed in a study of T-cell memory formation after mild COVID-19. Study-wide points: Day 15 to 85 contractors were CD4/CD8 balanced; later expanders leaned CD4+. Those CD4+ clones that contracted were mainly in CM and EM (CD8+ ones in EMRA).

One entry per CDR3 protein results from TCRdb running MiXCR on the 5' RACE reads. This sample has roughly 450,000 distinct CDR3 sequences, with roughly 20% found just once. This clonotype turned up a few times. Its matching antigen is unknown. V trimming: 10 bases; J trimming: 6 bases; junction bases outside the gene matches: 9. Per the germline V gene, CDR1 is MNHNY and CDR2 is SVGAGI (reference sequence). The CDR3 covers 13 residues. What was sequenced was PBMCs or a T cell subset sorted from them (not recorded which). The chain couples TRBV6-6 to TRBJ1-1, with TRBD1 matching 9 bases. This TCR derives from an adult woman who had mild COVID-19 (a few samples of this study predate the infection). Cell type and time point are not known. CDR3 nucleotides: TGTGCCACCTTACCGGGACAGGGCGCTGAAGCTTTCTTT. Translated: CATLPGQGAEAFF.